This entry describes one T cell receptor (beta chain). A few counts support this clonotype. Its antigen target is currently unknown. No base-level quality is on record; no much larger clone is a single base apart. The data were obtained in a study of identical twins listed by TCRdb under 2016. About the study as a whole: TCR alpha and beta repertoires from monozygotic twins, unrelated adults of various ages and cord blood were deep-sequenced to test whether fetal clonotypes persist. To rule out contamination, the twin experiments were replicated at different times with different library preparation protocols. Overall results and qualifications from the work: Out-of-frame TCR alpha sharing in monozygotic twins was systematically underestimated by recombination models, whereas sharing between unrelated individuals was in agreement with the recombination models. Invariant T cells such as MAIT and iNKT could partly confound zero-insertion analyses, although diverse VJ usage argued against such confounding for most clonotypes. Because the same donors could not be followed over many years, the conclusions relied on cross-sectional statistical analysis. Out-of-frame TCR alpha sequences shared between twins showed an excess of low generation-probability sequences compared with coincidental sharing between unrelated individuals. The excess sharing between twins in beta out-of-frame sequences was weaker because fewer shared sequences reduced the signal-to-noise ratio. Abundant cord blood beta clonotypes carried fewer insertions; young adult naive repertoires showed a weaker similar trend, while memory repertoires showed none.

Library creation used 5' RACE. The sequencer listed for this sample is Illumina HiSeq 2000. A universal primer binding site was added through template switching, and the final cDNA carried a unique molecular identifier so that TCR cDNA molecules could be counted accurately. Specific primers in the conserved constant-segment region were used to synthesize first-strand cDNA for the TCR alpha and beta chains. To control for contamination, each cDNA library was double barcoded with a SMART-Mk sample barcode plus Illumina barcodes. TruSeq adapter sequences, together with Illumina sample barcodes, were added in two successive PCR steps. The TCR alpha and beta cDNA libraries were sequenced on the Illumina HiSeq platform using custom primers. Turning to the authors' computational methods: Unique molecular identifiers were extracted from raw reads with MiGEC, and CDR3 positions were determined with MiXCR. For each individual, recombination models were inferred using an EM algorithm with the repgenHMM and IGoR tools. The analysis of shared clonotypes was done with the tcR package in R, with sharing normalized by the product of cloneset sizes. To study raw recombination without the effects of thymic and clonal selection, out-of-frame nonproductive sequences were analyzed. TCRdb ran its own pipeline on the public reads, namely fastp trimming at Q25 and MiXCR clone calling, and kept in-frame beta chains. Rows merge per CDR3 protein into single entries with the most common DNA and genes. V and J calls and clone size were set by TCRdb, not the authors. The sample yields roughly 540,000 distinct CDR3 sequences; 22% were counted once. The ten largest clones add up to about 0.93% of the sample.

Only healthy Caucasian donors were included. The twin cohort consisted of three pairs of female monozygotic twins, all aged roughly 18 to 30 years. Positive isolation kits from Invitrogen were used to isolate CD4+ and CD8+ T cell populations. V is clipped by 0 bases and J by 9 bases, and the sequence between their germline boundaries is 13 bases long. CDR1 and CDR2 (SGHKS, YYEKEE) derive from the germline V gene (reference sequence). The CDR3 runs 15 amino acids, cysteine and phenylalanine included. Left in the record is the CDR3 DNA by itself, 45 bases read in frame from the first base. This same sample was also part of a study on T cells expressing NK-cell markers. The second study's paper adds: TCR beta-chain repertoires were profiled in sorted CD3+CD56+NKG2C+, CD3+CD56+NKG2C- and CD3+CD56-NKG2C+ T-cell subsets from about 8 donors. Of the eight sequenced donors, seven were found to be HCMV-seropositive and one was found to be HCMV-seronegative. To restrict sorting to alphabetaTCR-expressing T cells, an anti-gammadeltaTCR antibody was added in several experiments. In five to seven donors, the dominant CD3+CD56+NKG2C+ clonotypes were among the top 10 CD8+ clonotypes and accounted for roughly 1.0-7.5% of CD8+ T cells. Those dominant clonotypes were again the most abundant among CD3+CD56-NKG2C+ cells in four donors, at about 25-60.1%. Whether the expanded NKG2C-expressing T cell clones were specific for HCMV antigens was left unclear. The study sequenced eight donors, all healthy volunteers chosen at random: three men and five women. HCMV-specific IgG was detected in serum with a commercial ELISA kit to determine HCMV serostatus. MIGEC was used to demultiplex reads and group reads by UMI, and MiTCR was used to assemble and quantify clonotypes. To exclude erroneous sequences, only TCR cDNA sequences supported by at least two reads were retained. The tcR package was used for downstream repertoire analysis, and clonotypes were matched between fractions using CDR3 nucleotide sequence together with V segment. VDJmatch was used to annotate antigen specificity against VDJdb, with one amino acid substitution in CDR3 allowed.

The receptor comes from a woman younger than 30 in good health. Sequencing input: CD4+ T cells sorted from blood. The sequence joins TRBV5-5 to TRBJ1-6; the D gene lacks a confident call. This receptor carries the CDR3 CASSLGAGLASPLHF. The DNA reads TGTGCCAGCAGCTTGGGAGCCGGACTAGCTTCACCCCTCCACTTT.